This TCR beta chain was sequenced in a study of blood T cell repertoires in COVID-19. Study information: Spain, Italy and the United States supplied samples that represented acute and convalescent COVID-19. From T cells, B-cell-depleted T cells, or PBMCs came the material, which was cDNA or gDNA.

About this clone: Other DNA sequences within the sample encode an identical CDR3.

Authors' methods: Amplified reference gene primers provided the basis for estimating nucleated cell counts. Measured with immunoSEQ multiplex PCR; TCRdb has only the in-frame clones, and not every one. V and J calls and clone size follow that table, whereas D and trimming were derived from the DNA. The sample carries over 150,000 clones, about 80% recorded once. In germline, CDR1 is MGHRA, CDR2 YSYEKL. The V and J ends lost 3 bases and 5 bases, in that order; junction bases with no gene match: 8. CDR3 length: 18 amino acids. The chain carries TRBV4-1 and TRBJ2-3, with 16 nucleotides matching TRBD2. Sequenced input: PBMCs or T cells enriched from blood (not recorded which). This TCR came from a man over 45 who had recovered from COVID-19. The CDR3 sequence is CASSQTGTSGGAVDTQYF. CDR3 nucleotide sequence: TGCGCCAGCAGCCAGACCGGGACTAGCGGGGGGGCCGTAGATACGCAGTATTTT.